This T cell receptor (beta chain) derives from a study of T cell repertoires in cytomegalovirus infection. This clonotype has ten or more counts. CDR1 and CDR2 (germline): MGHDK, SYGVNS. The CDR3 is made up of 15 amino acids. The germline V and J ends were trimmed by 0 bases and 7 bases, with 15 bases remaining between them. TCRdb passed the reads through MiXCR, listing each CDR3 protein once. In the table there are around 230,000 distinct CDR3 sequences, 5% to 8.5% of which are singletons. Sequenced input: PBMCs. The chain couples TRBV25-1 to TRBJ1-2, with a possible D match to TRBD1 (5 bases). This sequence originates from a human donor in good health (CMV status not recorded). Some clones in this sample may be carry-over from other donors' samples. In DNA form, the CDR3 reads TGTGCCAGCAGTGAATATGACGGGGCGCTCTCTGGCTACACCTTC. Translating it yields CASSEYDGALSGYTF.